Presented here are 25 T cell receptor beta chains from one specimen sequenced in a study of neurological immune-mediated disorders. TCRdb passed the 5' RACE reads through MiXCR, listing each CDR3 protein once. The table includes roughly 45,000 distinct CDR3 sequences, 13% detected once. The time point: longitudinal time-point 3. The sequenced material came from PBMCs. The source of these receptors is a man aged 30 to 45 in good health.

In its sample, this clonotype was seen many times. CDR3 amino acids: CSVGGQGAYEQYF. The CDR3 bases are TGCAGCGTCGGGGGACAGGGGGCTTACGAGCAGTACTTC. The chain recombines TRBV29-1 with TRBJ2-7; 12 positions match TRBD1. The CDR3 is 13 residues long. CDR1 and CDR2 from the germline V gene are SQVTM and ANQGSEA. Trimming cost V 6 bases and J 4 bases; bases outside gene matches: 4.

This clonotype was seen ten or more times. The chain joins TRBV5-1 to TRBJ2-3; D ambiguous. The CDR3 spans 15 residues. The V and J ends lost 4 bases and 5 bases respectively, with 17 bases between them. The germline gives CDR1 SGHRS, CDR2 YFSETQ. The CDR3 nucleotides are TGCGCCAGCAGCGGAAGGGCTGCCGCGGAAGATACGCAGTATTTT. Translating gives CASSGRAAAEDTQYF.

In its sample, this clonotype was seen many times. This chain connects TRBV7-2 to TRBJ1-1; D not resolved. CDR3 length equals 12 residues. V lost 2 bases to trimming and J lost 10 bases, with 11 bases between them. Germline CDR1 is SGHTA and CDR2 is FQGNSA. The CDR3 region is CASSLSGFRAFF. For the CDR3, the DNA is TGTGCCAGCAGCTTATCGGGGTTTCGAGCTTTCTTT.

This clonotype is judged medium-sized (0.01 to 0.1%). Mismatch with germline at one junction end may stem from a read error. V gene TRBV12-3 or TRBV12-4 combines with J gene TRBJ2-7; D is perhaps TRBD1 (6 bases). The CDR3 length is 14 residues. The CDR3 DNA reads TGCGCCAGCAGCTTAGGGGGTTCCTCCTACGAGCAGTACTTC. This gives the protein CASSLGGSSYEQYF.

This clonotype was observed at least ten times. This sequence joins TRBV5-5 and TRBJ2-1; 8 bases map to TRBD2. V lost 3 bases to trimming and J lost 4 bases; unmatched junction nucleotides: 9. Germline values: CDR1 SGHKS, CDR2 YYEKEE (reference sequence). This CDR3 contains 16 residues. This CDR3 is CASSSPRGVLYNEQFF. The CDR3 DNA is TGTGCCAGCAGCTCCCCGCGGGGGGTACTTTACAATGAGCAGTTCTTC.

This clonotype was counted ten times or more. This chain joins TRBV5-6 and TRBJ1-5, with unresolved D. The length of the CDR3 is 14 residues. V dropped 1 base and J dropped 6 bases, with 11 bases sitting between them. Germline loops: CDR1 SGHDT, CDR2 YYEEEE. In nucleotides, the CDR3 is TGTGCCAGCAGCTTGTGGGGTCCGGGTCAGCCCCAGCATTTT. Protein product: CASSLWGPGQPQHF.

This clonotype was detected a few times. The J gene is TRBJ2-1, the V gene TRBV30; D remains ambiguous. The CDR3 has 16 residues. Germline-derived CDR1 and CDR2 are GTSNPN and SVGIG (reference sequence). V was trimmed by 0 bases and J by 1 base, leaving 13 bases between them. CDR3 DNA sequence: TGTGCCTGGAGTGTATTAGCCGCGGAGTCCTACAATGAGCAGTTCTTC. This codes for CAWSVLAAESYNEQFF.

The genes are TRBV7-2 and TRBJ2-7; D gene ambiguous. The germline CDR1 and CDR2 sequences are SGHTA and FQGNSA. The CDR3 length is 14 residues. V shed 2 bases and J shed 9 bases, with 17 bases lying between them. CDR3 in amino acids: CASSLSRPQGGQYF. DNA of the CDR3: TGTGCCAGCAGCTTAAGTAGGCCCCAAGGCGGGCAGTACTTC.

The V call is TRBV19, the J call TRBJ2-1; the D gene is possibly TRBD2 (5 bases). The CDR3 has 12 amino acids. CDR1 is LNHDA and CDR2 is SQIVND in the germline V gene (reference sequence). Trimming cost V 6 bases and J 5 bases, with 8 bases left between them. CDR3 DNA sequence: TGTGCCAGTAGGCGAGGGAACAATGAGCAGTTCTTC. The encoded protein is CASRRGNNEQFF.

This clonotype was seen repeatedly, ten times or more. V is TRBV9 and J is TRBJ2-7; D possibly matches TRBD1 or TRBD2 (6 bases each). CDR3 length: 16 residues. Germline V gives CDR1 SGDLS, CDR2 YYNGEE. V was trimmed by 2 bases and J by 0 bases, leaving 15 bases between them. CDR3 protein: CASSVGGRVNSYEQYF. In nucleotides, the CDR3 is TGTGCCAGCAGCGTGGGGGGCAGGGTCAACTCCTACGAGCAGTACTTC.

This clonotype was found many times. V is TRBV4-2 and J is TRBJ1-1, with 7 bases that match TRBD1. Germline V gene lookup returns CDR1 LGHNA and CDR2 YNFKEQ. With 0 bases clipped from V and 3 bases from J, the junction kept 4 bases outside the gene matches. The CDR3 is 15 residues long. CDR3: CASSQERGQDTEAFF. As DNA, the CDR3 is TGTGCCAGCAGCCAAGAGAGGGGGCAGGACACTGAAGCTTTCTTT.

Many counts were recorded for this clonotype. V usage is TRBV20-1 and J usage is TRBJ2-7; 10 nucleotides agree with TRBD2. J was trimmed by 0 bases and V by 6 bases; bases with no gene match: 11. Per the germline V gene, CDR1 is DFQATT and CDR2 is SNEGSKA (reference sequence). The CDR3 spans 16 residues. The CDR3 nucleotides read TGCAGTGCACCCAATTCGGGACTAGCGACCTCCTACGAGCAGTACTTC. It codes for CSAPNSGLATSYEQYF.

This clonotype was seen at least ten times. This chain uses TRBV20-1 with TRBJ2-5, with D maybe TRBD2 (7 bases). This CDR3 has 14 residues. The V gene lost 1 base and the J gene lost 5 bases, with 14 bases spanning the gap. CDR1 DFQATT and CDR2 SNEGSKA come from the germline V gene (reference sequence). The CDR3 region is CSARVGGADETQYF. In DNA form, the CDR3 reads TGCAGTGCTAGAGTAGGGGGGGCAGATGAGACCCAGTACTTC.

At least ten counts were recorded for this clonotype. The V call is TRBV20-1, the J call TRBJ2-2, with 8 bases matching TRBD2. The trim removed 0 bases at V and 4 bases at J, leaving 7 bases unmatched. This CDR3 comprises 16 residues. Germline V CDR1 and CDR2: DFQATT, SNEGSKA (reference sequence). As DNA, the CDR3 is TGCAGTGCTAGAGATGGACGGGAGGGGGGCACCGGGGAGCTGTTTTTT. Residues: CSARDGREGGTGELFF.

For this clonotype: One junction end disagrees with the germline gene, perhaps due to a read error. The chain has TRBV7-2 and TRBJ2-2; D ambiguous. Germline V CDR1 and CDR2: SGHTA, FQGNSA. This CDR3 has 14 residues. The CDR3 nucleotides read TGTGCCAGCAACTTATTGTTTATTGGCGGGGAGCTGTTTTTT. Its protein product is CASNLLFIGGELFF. The full variable domain, in which reference TRBV7-2 and TRBJ2-2 provide the parts outside the CDR3, is GAGVSQSPSNKVTEKGKDVELRCDPISGHTALYWYRQSLGQGLEFLIYFQGNSAPDKSGLPSDRFSAERTGGSVSTLTIQRTQQEDSAVYLCASNLLFIGGELFFGEGSRLTVL.

At least ten counts were recorded for this clonotype. The chain recombines TRBV7-2 with TRBJ1-3, with 7 bases matching TRBD1. The CDR3 has 15 amino acids. Trimming took 4 bases from V and 6 from J; bases not matched to a gene: 9. Germline CDR1 and CDR2: SGHTA and FQGNSA. The CDR3 spells CASSSLQGVQNTIYF. The CDR3 nucleotides are TGTGCCAGCAGCTCACTCCAGGGGGTTCAAAACACCATATATTTT.

This clonotype was observed at least ten times. The V and J genes are TRBV5-1 and TRBJ2-1; D remains ambiguous. The CDR3 spans 11 residues. The V end lost 0 bases, the J end lost 9 bases, and 4 bases lay between the germline ends. The germline V gene has CDR1 SGHRS and CDR2 YFSETQ. CDR3 sequence reads: CASSLGVEQFF. CDR3 DNA sequence: TGCGCCAGCAGCTTGGGTGTTGAGCAGTTCTTC.

This clonotype showed up many times. The chain couples TRBV5-1 to TRBJ2-1; TRBD2 aligns across 9 bases. Per germline, CDR1 SGHRS and CDR2 YFSETQ. The CDR3 sequence is 17 residues long. J lost 0 bases, V lost 1 base, and 5 bases had no gene match. The CDR3, as DNA: TGCGCCAGCAGCTTGTTACCTAGCGGGATCTCCTACAATGAGCAGTTCTTC. Amino acid sequence: CASSLLPSGISYNEQFF.

This clonotype was observed at least ten times. The gene calls are TRBV29-1 and TRBJ1-2, with a tentative D call TRBD1 (6 bases). This CDR3 is built from 15 residues. The V end lost 4 bases, the J end lost 3 bases, and 18 bases lay between the germline ends. Germline loops: CDR1 SQVTM, CDR2 ANQGSEA. The CDR3 bases are TGCAGCGTTGTTGGGGGCGCAAATCGCCACTATGGCTACACCTTC. It yields the protein CSVVGGANRHYGYTF.

At least ten counts were recorded for this clonotype. The CDR3 nucleotides read TGCAGTGCTAGAGAGACAGCGGAAGAGACCCAGTACTTC. It encodes CSARETAEETQYF. The chain couples TRBV20-1 to TRBJ2-5; D tentatively fits TRBD1 or TRBD2 (5 bases each). Germline values: CDR1 DFQATT, CDR2 SNEGSKA (reference sequence). This CDR3 is 13 amino acids long. V was pared by 0 bases and J by 3 bases, with 8 bases between.

This clonotype was found many times. This rearrangement joins TRBV4-1 to TRBJ1-3; unclear D gene. This CDR3 has 16 residues. Germline loops: CDR1 MGHRA, CDR2 YSYEKL. V shed 3 bases and J shed 0 bases, with 12 bases lying between them. The CDR3 is CASSHPGRSSGNTIYF. Written as DNA, the CDR3 is TGCGCCAGCAGCCACCCTGGCAGGAGCTCTGGAAACACCATATATTTT.

As to this clonotype: One junction end does not reproduce the germline sequence, and a read error may be involved. This rearrangement joins TRBV3-1 to TRBJ1-1; 7 nucleotides match TRBD1. The CDR3 contains 13 residues. Germline CDR1 reads LGHDT; CDR2 reads YNNKEL (reference sequence). The chain's CDR3 is CASQGQGGTEDFF. The CDR3 bases are TGTGCCAGCCAGGGGCAGGGGGGCACTGAAGATTTCTTT.

V usage is TRBV4-1 and J usage is TRBJ2-1; D is perhaps TRBD1 (7 bases). The CDR3 covers 18 residues. Germline V gene data show CDR1 as MGHRA and CDR2 as YSYEKL. Trimming stripped 0 bases from V and 9 bases from J, with 24 bases between. The CDR3 bases are TGCGCCAGCAGCCAAGATACCCCCGGCACCCCCCAGGGGGGTGAGCAGTTCTTC. This translates into CASSQDTPGTPQGGEQFF.

This clonotype showed up many times. This chain joins TRBV10-3 and TRBJ2-7; 8 bases match TRBD2. Germline-derived CDR1 and CDR2 are ENHRY and SYGVKD. The CDR3 covers 17 residues. V was pared by 3 bases and J by 7 bases, with 17 bases of the junction left unmatched. CDR3 coding DNA: TGTGCCATCAGTGAATGGTCGCGGGAGGATAACCCGGGAGAGCAGTACTTC. This codes for CAISEWSREDNPGEQYF.

This clonotype was seen many times. The V gene is TRBV6-6, the J gene TRBJ1-1; the D gene is possibly TRBD1 (5 bases). Germline V gives CDR1 MNHNY, CDR2 SVGAGI (reference sequence). Trimming stripped 6 bases from V and 1 base from J, with 21 bases between. The CDR3 spans 17 residues. This CDR3 is CASSLGIHLTGNTEAFF. CDR3 DNA sequence: TGTGCCAGCAGCCTCGGCATCCACCTTACAGGGAACACTGAAGCTTTCTTT.